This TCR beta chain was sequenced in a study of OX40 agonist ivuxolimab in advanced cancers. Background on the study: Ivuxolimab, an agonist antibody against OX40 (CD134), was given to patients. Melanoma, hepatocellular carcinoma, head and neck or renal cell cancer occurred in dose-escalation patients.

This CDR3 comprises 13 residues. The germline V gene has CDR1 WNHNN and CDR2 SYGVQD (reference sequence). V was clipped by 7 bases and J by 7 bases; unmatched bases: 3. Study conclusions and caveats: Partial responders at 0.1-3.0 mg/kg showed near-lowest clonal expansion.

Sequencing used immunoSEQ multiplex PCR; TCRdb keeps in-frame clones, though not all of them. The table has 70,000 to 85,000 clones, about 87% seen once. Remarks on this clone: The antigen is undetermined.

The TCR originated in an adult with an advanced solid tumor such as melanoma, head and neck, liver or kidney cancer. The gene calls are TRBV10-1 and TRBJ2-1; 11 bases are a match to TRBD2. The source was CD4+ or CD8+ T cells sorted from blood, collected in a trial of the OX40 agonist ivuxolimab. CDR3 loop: CASTSSGRNEQFF. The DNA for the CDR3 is TGCGCCAGCACTTCTAGCGGGAGGAATGAGCAGTTCTTC.